This TCR beta chain was captured in a study of cytomegalovirus exposure and HLA in healthy donors. The wider study: Earlier, approximately 110 million unique TCR beta sequences were recovered from 200 million or so T cells by an analysis. General study findings and limits: TCR beta chains numbering under 200 were designated cytomegalovirus-associated. The dataset shows that most TCR sequences were rare, while some public TCRs occurred in many donors. Based on reports, TCR beta sequences accurately predicted HLA-A and HLA-B alleles for most subjects.

About this clone: Its antigen remains unidentified.

Between the trimmed V and J ends, which lost 0 bases and 3 bases, there was a span of 13 bases. There are 15 residues in the CDR3. From germline, CDR1 is SGDLS and CDR2 YYNGEE. Primers for the PCR totalled 60 Vbeta and 13 Jbeta. Here immunoSEQ multiplex PCR was the method, and the copy in TCRdb shows in-frame clones only, minus some. The sample records around 150,000 clones, 66% being singletons. The sequenced material came from PBMCs. The chain employs TRBV9 and TRBJ2-7; TRBD2 is a possible D gene (6 bases). This sequence originates from a human donor in good health. The CDR3 region is CASSVGGDGYYEQYF. DNA of the CDR3: TGTGCCAGCAGCGTAGGGGGGGACGGATACTACGAGCAGTACTTC.